This is a list of T cell receptor beta chains from one sample in a study of blood T cell repertoires in COVID-19. Assay: immunoSEQ multiplex PCR; the TCRdb copy retains only in-frame clones and omits some. The repertoire holds a few hundred thousand clones, around 80% seen once, with roughly a tenth in the top ten. Sequenced material: peripheral blood. The receptors shown here come from an elderly woman with acute or convalescent COVID-19. Both conserved end residues are part of each CDR3. D genes are given only for firm matches. The size of a clone is reported for some rows only, either as once, few or many, or as a class for expanded clones.

d_call: -; j_call: TRBJ2-7; v_call: TRBV6-5; clone_size: -; cdr3_length: 15; cdr3_aa: CASSPWPDTSYEQYF; cdr3_nt: TGTGCCAGCAGTCCTTGGCCAGACACCTCCTACGAGCAGTACTTC
d_call: -; j_call: TRBJ1-1; v_call: TRBV3-1/TRBV3-2; clone_size: -; cdr3_length: 14; cdr3_aa: CASSQGGGFTEAFF; cdr3_nt: TGTGCCAGCAGCCAAGGGGGGGGCTTTACTGAAGCTTTCTTT
d_call: TRBD2; j_call: TRBJ2-1; v_call: TRBV2; clone_size: once; cdr3_length: 15; cdr3_aa: CASRQGLAGSVEQFF; cdr3_nt: TGTGCCAGCAGACAAGGACTAGCGGGATCGGTTGAGCAGTTCTTC
d_call: TRBD1; j_call: TRBJ2-7; v_call: TRBV6-2/TRBV6-3; clone_size: -; cdr3_length: 14; cdr3_aa: CASSSGQVTYEQYF; cdr3_nt: TGTGCCAGCAGCTCAGGACAGGTGACCTACGAGCAGTACTTC
d_call: TRBD1; j_call: TRBJ1-2; v_call: TRBV18; clone_size: few; cdr3_length: 15; cdr3_aa: CASSPRDSQAYGYTF; cdr3_nt: TGTGCCAGCTCACCTCGGGACAGTCAGGCATACGGCTACACCTTC
d_call: -; j_call: TRBJ1-1; v_call: TRBV6-6; clone_size: -; cdr3_length: 13; cdr3_aa: CASSFDRGTEAFF; cdr3_nt: TGTGCCAGCAGTTTCGATAGGGGTACTGAAGCTTTCTTT
d_call: TRBD1; j_call: TRBJ1-1; v_call: TRBV5-1; clone_size: -; cdr3_length: 15; cdr3_aa: CASNLEGTGVFEAFF; cdr3_nt: TGCGCCAGCAACCTAGAAGGGACAGGGGTTTTTGAGGCTTTCTTT
d_call: -; j_call: TRBJ2-7; v_call: TRBV30; clone_size: few; cdr3_length: 14; cdr3_aa: CAWSVGGAPYEQYF; cdr3_nt: TGTGCCTGGAGTGTAGGAGGGGCCCCCTACGAGCAGTACTTC
d_call: TRBD1; j_call: TRBJ2-7; v_call: TRBV18; clone_size: -; cdr3_length: 14; cdr3_aa: CASSLQTGSYEQYF; cdr3_nt: TGTGCCAGCTCACTACAGACAGGGTCCTACGAGCAGTACTTC
d_call: TRBD2; j_call: TRBJ2-1; v_call: TRBV11-2; clone_size: -; cdr3_length: 11; cdr3_aa: CAFGTSGEQFF; cdr3_nt: TGTGCCTTTGGGACTAGCGGAGAGCAGTTCTTC
d_call: -; j_call: TRBJ1-2; v_call: TRBV27; clone_size: -; cdr3_length: 12; cdr3_aa: CASSFAGSGYTF; cdr3_nt: TGTGCCAGCAGTTTCGCAGGGTCAGGCTACACCTTC
d_call: -; j_call: TRBJ1-1; v_call: TRBV5-1; clone_size: once; cdr3_length: 13; cdr3_aa: CASSLWGVTEAFF; cdr3_nt: TGCGCCAGCAGCTTGTGGGGCGTTACTGAAGCTTTCTTT
d_call: TRBD1; j_call: TRBJ2-5; v_call: TRBV4-3; clone_size: -; cdr3_length: 21; cdr3_aa: CASSQEGGHRDRQGPQETQYF; cdr3_nt: TGCGCCAGCAGCCAAGAAGGTGGCCATCGGGACCGACAGGGGCCCCAAGAGACCCAGTACTTC
d_call: TRBD1; j_call: TRBJ1-6; v_call: TRBV6-6; clone_size: -; cdr3_length: 16; cdr3_aa: CASSYPTGVENSPLHF; cdr3_nt: TGTGCCAGCAGTTACCCAACAGGGGTAGAGAATTCACCCCTCCACTTT
d_call: TRBD2; j_call: TRBJ2-5; v_call: TRBV3-1/TRBV3-2; clone_size: -; cdr3_length: 19; cdr3_aa: CASSLWTSGGPGYAETQYF; cdr3_nt: TGTGCCAGCAGCCTCTGGACTAGCGGGGGCCCCGGGTATGCGGAGACCCAGTACTTC
d_call: -; j_call: TRBJ1-3; v_call: TRBV4-2; clone_size: few; cdr3_length: 16; cdr3_aa: CASSQDSPGSGNTIYF; cdr3_nt: TGTGCCAGCAGCCAAGATTCCCCGGGATCTGGAAACACCATATATTTT
d_call: TRBD2; j_call: TRBJ2-2; v_call: TRBV4-3; clone_size: -; cdr3_length: 18; cdr3_aa: CASSQGGFGSGDTGELFF; cdr3_nt: TGCGCCAGCAGCCAAGGCGGCTTCGGGAGCGGGGACACCGGGGAGCTGTTTTTT
d_call: TRBD1; j_call: TRBJ1-6; v_call: TRBV4-1; clone_size: -; cdr3_length: 18; cdr3_aa: CASSQDRQGGGLNSPLHF; cdr3_nt: TGCGCCAGCAGCCAAGATAGACAGGGAGGCGGGCTTAATTCACCCCTCCACTTT
d_call: -; j_call: TRBJ2-5; v_call: TRBV2; clone_size: -; cdr3_length: 12; cdr3_aa: CASSAQSETQYF; cdr3_nt: TGTGCCAGCAGTGCGCAGTCAGAGACCCAGTACTTC
d_call: -; j_call: TRBJ2-7; v_call: TRBV3-1/TRBV3-2; clone_size: -; cdr3_length: 15; cdr3_aa: CASSQGSGLTYEQYF; cdr3_nt: TGTGCCAGCAGCCAAGGGAGCGGGCTGACCTACGAGCAGTACTTC
d_call: TRBD1; j_call: TRBJ1-2; v_call: TRBV6-6; clone_size: -; cdr3_length: 13; cdr3_aa: CARSRGSDYGYTF; cdr3_nt: TGTGCCAGATCCAGGGGGTCGGACTATGGCTACACCTTC
d_call: -; j_call: TRBJ1-5; v_call: TRBV2; clone_size: -; cdr3_length: 14; cdr3_aa: CASSALGGGQPQHF; cdr3_nt: TGTGCCAGCAGTGCTTTGGGCGGGGGTCAGCCCCAGCATTTT
d_call: -; j_call: TRBJ2-1; v_call: TRBV7-2; clone_size: -; cdr3_length: 15; cdr3_aa: CASSPTGSFYNEQFF; cdr3_nt: TGTGCCAGCAGCCCAACAGGGTCATTTTACAATGAGCAGTTCTTC
d_call: -; j_call: TRBJ2-2; v_call: TRBV3-1/TRBV3-2; clone_size: -; cdr3_length: 11; cdr3_aa: CASNRAGELFF; cdr3_nt: TGTGCCAGCAACAGGGCCGGGGAGCTGTTTTTT
d_call: TRBD2; j_call: TRBJ2-1; v_call: TRBV11-3; clone_size: once; cdr3_length: 15; cdr3_aa: CASSVGVAGGGEQFF; cdr3_nt: TGTGCCAGCAGCGTGGGGGTAGCGGGAGGAGGTGAGCAGTTCTTC
d_call: -; j_call: TRBJ1-5; v_call: TRBV19; clone_size: -; cdr3_length: 16; cdr3_aa: CASSIRSGNSNQPQHF; cdr3_nt: TGTGCCAGTAGTATTCGGTCGGGGAACAGCAATCAGCCCCAGCATTTT
d_call: -; j_call: TRBJ1-2; v_call: TRBV6-5; clone_size: once; cdr3_length: 15; cdr3_aa: CASSGQRERSYGYTF; cdr3_nt: TGTGCCAGCAGCGGACAGCGTGAGAGAAGCTATGGCTACACCTTC
d_call: TRBD1; j_call: TRBJ1-1; v_call: TRBV6-1; clone_size: -; cdr3_length: 14; cdr3_aa: CASSERTGRTEAFF; cdr3_nt: TGTGCCAGCAGTGAAAGGACAGGGAGGACTGAAGCTTTCTTT
d_call: TRBD1; j_call: TRBJ1-4; v_call: TRBV6-2/TRBV6-3; clone_size: -; cdr3_length: 16; cdr3_aa: CASSYGVGTGDEKLFF; cdr3_nt: TGTGCCAGCAGTTACGGAGTGGGGACAGGAGATGAAAAACTGTTTTTT
d_call: TRBD2; j_call: TRBJ2-1; v_call: TRBV5-1; clone_size: -; cdr3_length: 15; cdr3_aa: CAGSRAGESYNEQFF; cdr3_nt: TGCGCCGGCTCAAGGGCGGGAGAGTCCTACAATGAGCAGTTCTTC
d_call: -; j_call: TRBJ2-7; v_call: TRBV7-2; clone_size: -; cdr3_length: 14; cdr3_aa: CASSKGVVSYEQYF; cdr3_nt: TGTGCCAGCAGCAAAGGGGTGGTTTCCTACGAGCAGTACTTC
d_call: -; j_call: TRBJ1-5; v_call: TRBV11-2; clone_size: -; cdr3_length: 14; cdr3_aa: CASSLGGWGQPQHF; cdr3_nt: TGTGCCAGCAGCTTAGGAGGGTGGGGTCAGCCCCAGCATTTT
d_call: -; j_call: TRBJ2-5; v_call: TRBV27; clone_size: -; cdr3_length: 13; cdr3_aa: CASSLSPPETQYF; cdr3_nt: TGTGCCAGCAGTTTGAGTCCCCCAGAGACCCAGTACTTC
d_call: TRBD1; j_call: TRBJ1-4; v_call: TRBV5-1; clone_size: few; cdr3_length: 14; cdr3_aa: CASSPNDRGEKLFF; cdr3_nt: TGCGCCAGCAGCCCAAATGACAGGGGTGAAAAACTGTTTTTT
d_call: -; j_call: TRBJ2-3; v_call: TRBV18; clone_size: -; cdr3_length: 14; cdr3_aa: CASSRRTATDTQYF; cdr3_nt: TGTGCCAGCTCGCGACGGACAGCCACAGATACGCAGTATTTT
d_call: -; j_call: TRBJ1-2; v_call: TRBV7-2; clone_size: -; cdr3_length: 16; cdr3_aa: CASSQRGMTGDYGYTF; cdr3_nt: TGTGCCAGCAGCCAAAGGGGAATGACAGGAGATTATGGCTACACCTTC
d_call: -; j_call: TRBJ1-5; v_call: TRBV10-3; clone_size: -; cdr3_length: 15; cdr3_aa: CAISDTGSPNQPQHF; cdr3_nt: TGTGCCATCAGCGACACAGGGAGTCCGAATCAGCCCCAGCATTTT
d_call: TRBD2; j_call: TRBJ2-7; v_call: TRBV25-1; clone_size: -; cdr3_length: 15; cdr3_aa: CASTPMAGGAYEQYF; cdr3_nt: TGTGCCAGCACTCCGATGGCCGGGGGGGCCTACGAGCAGTACTTC
d_call: -; j_call: TRBJ1-2; v_call: TRBV18; clone_size: -; cdr3_length: 14; cdr3_aa: CASSPEVGRDGYTF; cdr3_nt: TGTGCCAGCTCACCGGAGGTGGGGAGGGATGGCTACACCTTC
d_call: -; j_call: TRBJ2-7; v_call: TRBV5-6; clone_size: -; cdr3_length: 12; cdr3_aa: CASSSGFYEQYF; cdr3_nt: TGTGCCAGCAGCTCAGGGTTTTACGAGCAGTACTTC
d_call: -; j_call: TRBJ1-1; v_call: TRBV12-3/TRBV12-4; clone_size: -; cdr3_length: 12; cdr3_aa: CASSLLRAGAFF; cdr3_nt: TGTGCCAGCAGTTTATTGAGGGCAGGAGCTTTCTTT
d_call: TRBD2; j_call: TRBJ2-3; v_call: TRBV7-2; clone_size: once; cdr3_length: 15; cdr3_aa: CASSPSRLAGGPQYF; cdr3_nt: TGTGCCAGCAGCCCCTCGAGACTAGCGGGGGGGCCGCAGTATTTT
d_call: -; j_call: TRBJ1-4; v_call: TRBV18; clone_size: -; cdr3_length: 12; cdr3_aa: CASSPSNEKLFF; cdr3_nt: TGTGCCAGCTCACCCTCTAATGAAAAACTGTTTTTT